This T cell receptor beta chain was identified in a study of CD8 T cells in ankylosing spondylitis. TCRdb re-called the 5' RACE reads through MiXCR, storing one row per CDR3 protein. Altogether roughly 280,000 distinct CDR3 sequences are present, 20% being singletons, with the ten largest covering 7.5% to 9.5%. The CDR3 consists of 15 residues. Germline V gene lookup returns CDR1 LGHNA and CDR2 YNFKEQ. Trimming took off 3 bases at V and 1 base at J, with 9 bases between the two ends. Study-wide results and limits: What seemed typical of ankylosing spondylitis blood was a TCR beta motif built from eight highly homologous variants. As reported, disease-linked clones showed significant enrichment in matched ankylosing spondylitis synovial fluid.

This clonotype occurred a few times. What it recognizes is unknown. Sequencing was performed on blood, either unsorted or a sorted T cell fraction (not recorded which). V usage is TRBV4-2 and J usage is TRBJ2-2; no reliable D call. This TCR was recovered from a male donor with ankylosing spondylitis or in good health (not recorded which). DNA of the CDR3: TGTGCCAGCAGCCAGGATCCTGAGAACACCGGGGAGCTGTTTTTT. This codes for CASSQDPENTGELFF.